Listed below are T cell receptor beta chains from one sample, sequenced in a study of blood T cell repertoires in COVID-19. Sequencing was performed with immunoSEQ multiplex PCR; in TCRdb, only in-frame clones are kept and a portion is missing. Of fewer than 250,000 clones in the sample, around 81% were seen once. Sequences were obtained from PBMCs or T cells enriched from blood (not recorded which). The receptors were gathered from a woman in her forties or fifties with acute COVID-19. The CDR3 runs from the conserved cysteine through the conserved F or W.

j_call v_call cdr3_aa
TRBJ1-1 TRBV19 CASNPRQGAMTEAFF
TRBJ1-3 TRBV5-6 CASTLQGSGNTIYF
TRBJ2-3 TRBV7-2 CASSKGLAASTDTQYF
TRBJ1-4 TRBV6-5 CASKGREGEKLFF
TRBJ1-2 TRBV27 CASSLSWGTKYGYTF
TRBJ1-2 TRBV5-1 CASSFLGQGMGGYTF
TRBJ1-6 TRBV27 CASSPLSSYNSPLHF
TRBJ1-2 TRBV11-3 CASSLDRGLDDYGYTF
TRBJ2-7 TRBV28 CASETGGENYEQYF
TRBJ2-3 TRBV6-4 CASSLLAGSTDTQYF
TRBJ1-1 TRBV29-1 CSVEDLGRGGTEAFF
TRBJ2-3 TRBV25-1 CASSDGELSTDTQYF
TRBJ2-1 TRBV7-2 CASSHPLADRRKVEQFF
TRBJ2-3 TRBV24-1 CATSDRRVETSTDTQYF
TRBJ2-3 TRBV14 CASREQSTDTQYF
TRBJ1-1 TRBV14 CASSLLTGYRTEAFF
TRBJ2-6 TRBV6-5 CASMIQGSGANVLTF
TRBJ2-7 TRBV28 CASRSIQGWEQYF
TRBJ1-2 TRBV29-1 CSVAKGQGANTNYGYTF
TRBJ1-5 TRBV6-5 CASLTAGNQPQHF
TRBJ2-3 TRBV7-2 CASSPLRDFHTQYF
TRBJ1-5 TRBV27 CASSFGGEQPQHF
TRBJ1-1 TRBV18 CASSLTGQVNTEAFF
TRBJ2-6 TRBV14 CASNRDSGANVLTF
TRBJ2-7 TRBV18 CASQTTRTYEQYF
TRBJ2-7 TRBV3-1/TRBV3-2 CASSQPRGEQYF
TRBJ2-2 TRBV11-2 CASRIAGPANTGELFF
TRBJ2-1 TRBV3-1/TRBV3-2 CASSPWVANEQFF